This T cell receptor beta chain was recorded in a study of cytomegalovirus exposure and HLA in healthy donors. For the study at large: The study's early data release held tens of millions of unique TCRs from HLA-typed donors.

Trimming removed 4 bases from V and 6 bases from J, with 13 bases in between. The length of the CDR3 is 15 residues. The germline V gene encodes CDR1 MNHEY and CDR2 SVGAGI. The PCR used 60 Vbeta and 13 Jbeta primers. Here immunoSEQ multiplex PCR was the method, and the copy in TCRdb shows in-frame clones only, minus some. Found here are 100,000 or so clones, about four fifths of them singletons; the top ten hold roughly 1.3%. This receptor was identified in a man between 25 and 39 years old in good health and CMV-seronegative. The genes are TRBV6-5 and TRBJ1-6; D unresolved. The sequenced material came from PBMCs. CDR3 residues: CASSSPGVGNSPLHF. The CDR3 DNA follows: TGTGCCAGCAGTTCACCGGGAGTAGGTAATTCACCCCTCCACTTT.